This T cell receptor beta chain was captured in a study of shared clonotypes between healthy human individuals. CD45RO-negative CD8 cells positively selected for CCR7 made up the naive population, which excluded terminally differentiated effector memory CD45RA+ cells. The repertoire was sequenced with immunoSEQ multiplex PCR; TCRdb's copy has only in-frame clones and lacks some. Found here are around 1.9 million clones, about 93% of them singletons; the top ten hold around 1.7%. The ends were cut back, 0 bases at V and 3 bases at J, with 12 bases in the middle. The CDR3 sequence is 15 residues long. The germline V gene encodes CDR1 SGHNT and CDR2 YYREEE (reference sequence).

This rearrangement joins TRBV5-4 to TRBJ1-1; D gene unclear. The source material was naive CD8+ T cells from PBMCs. The sequence was obtained from a man aged 18-30 years in good health. Some clones in this sample may be carry-over from other donors' samples. The CDR3 DNA reads TGTGCCAGCAGCTTGGCGCCTGCGTGGGACACTGAAGCTTTCTTT. It codes for CASSLAPAWDTEAFF.